Listed here is a single T cell receptor beta chain. Its target antigen remains unknown. Within one base of it there is no much larger clone, and no base qualities were kept. Library prep was done by the immunoSEQ multiplex PCR assay. For TCR sequencing, RNA was extracted from every sample and reverse transcribed into cDNA to serve as template. SuperScript III was used for first-strand cDNA synthesis, primed with a 2:1 mix of oligo-dT and random hexamers. A synthetic immune receptor repertoire was used to gauge amplification bias, and whatever bias remained was removed computationally. The source study handled its data this way. Raw reads were preprocessed for error removal, and CDR3 was defined according to IMGT conventions as running from the conserved cysteine to phenylalanine. Clonality was computed as 1 minus the Shannon entropy, with the entropy normalized by log2 of the number of productive unique TCRs. Whether scalp clones were CD4 or CD8 was inferred by matching scalp TCRbeta sequences against CD4 and CD8 repertoires sorted from blood. Drawn from immuneACCESS, this table holds only the in-frame rearrangements with V and J called that TCRdb kept. Clones are partly lost; checked studies trace under half to an unresolved V gene and leave the rest unexplained. The V and J calls and the clone size are those of that table, but D and trimming were determined from the DNA. The table for this sample lists 130,000 to 150,000 clones; approximately 50% of them were counted only once. The ten largest clonotypes hold about 6.3% of the sample.

The data originate from a study of CD8+ T cells in alopecia areata listed by TCRdb under 2018. Notes on the research overall: Treated patients were enrolled in an open-label pilot trial of oral tofacitinib at 5 to 10 mg twice daily for moderate-to-severe alopecia areata. Patients received tofacitinib for 6 to 18 months and were then followed off drug for 6 months to check for delayed response and recurrence. The study used high-throughput TCRbeta sequencing to examine T cell clonal expansion in alopecia areata, in both the C3H/HeJ mouse model and human patients. Scalp tissue and sorted CD4+ and CD8+ peripheral blood T cells from patchy and totalis/universalis alopecia areata patients and from healthy controls were covered by human TCRbeta sequencing. Patients on tofacitinib were biopsied at baseline and after 4 and 24 weeks of treatment, and several of the patients also had a later scalp biopsy. Clonality in the scalp was compared among normal scalp (n=4), patchy alopecia areata scalp (n=8), and alopecia totalis/universalis scalp (n=8). RNA came from the PAXgene miRNA kit for fixed scalp, the miRNeasy kit for PBMCs, and the RNeasy kit for mouse skin. immunoSEQ multiplex PCR using 35 Vbeta forward primers and 13 Jbeta reverse primers was used to amplify TCRbeta CDR3 regions.

The CDR1 and CDR2 encoded by the germline V gene are MGHRA and YSYEKL. V was cut back by 2 bases and J by 10 bases, leaving a gap of 9 bases between them. Counted from cysteine to phenylalanine, this CDR3 has 12 amino acids. The DNA shown is the 36-base CDR3, in frame from base 1. Lesional scalp punch biopsies and peripheral blood were obtained from alopecia areata patients. PBMCs were separated by density centrifugation and stained for CD3, CD4 and CD8, after which CD4+ and CD8+ T cells were sorted on a FACSAria. What the research found in general, with its limitations: Compared with normal scalp, lesional scalp, particularly in alopecia totalis/universalis, had higher clonality and more expanded CD8+ clones, which suggests antigenic drive. Compared with mice, TCR sequences shared between patients were less clear, possibly partly because of HLA diversity across the patient population. Scalp TCR repertoire analysis is complicated because resident alphabeta T cells in normal human skin are also sequenced, whereas mouse skin is dominated by gammadelta T cells.

The sequence was obtained from a human donor with alopecia areata. Sequenced material: CD4+ T cells sorted from blood. This chain joins TRBV4-1 to TRBJ2-1; the D segment cannot be called with confidence. CDR3 loop: CASSQSLMEQFF. The DNA sequence follows: TGCGCCAGCAGCCAATCCCTTATGGAGCAGTTCTTC.